The text below deals with one T cell receptor (beta chain). With iRepertoire HTBI primers and Arm-PCR of CDR3 regions, TCR beta libraries were built. TCRdb reprocessed the multiplex PCR reads with MiXCR, giving one entry per CDR3 protein. The sample yields 300,000 to 350,000 distinct CDR3 sequences, roughly a fifth seen once. The data belong to a study of regulatory T cells in long-lasting Graves disease. Time point denoted: persistent/refractory GD, antithyroid drugs over 5 years with positive TRAb. The TCR library used RNA extracted from PBMCs. Trimming took 5 bases from V and 3 from J, leaving 16 bases between them. The CDR3 runs to 15 residues. CDR1 and CDR2 from the germline V gene are LNHDA and SQIVND (reference sequence).

The receptor's source is a female donor with Graves disease. The chain recombines TRBV19 with TRBJ1-2; no clear D. This sample comprised peripheral blood mononuclear cells (PBMCs), obtained when the disease was refractory, from a patient treated with antithyroid drugs. Written as DNA, the CDR3 is TGTGCCAGTAGTGCCTACCGGGGAAACTACTATGGCTACACCTTC. This gives the protein CASSAYRGNYYGYTF.